The entry below gives a single T cell receptor (beta chain) sequence along with its context. Profiling relied on immunoSEQ multiplex PCR, and the TCRdb table lists in-frame clones only, not all of them. The sample carries 150,000 to 200,000 clones, roughly three quarters recorded once. V gave up 4 bases and J gave up 7 bases, with 10 bases separating them. The CDR3 spans 12 residues. Germline assignment: CDR1 LGHDT and CDR2 YNNKEL (reference sequence). This sample was taken from a study of blood T cell repertoires in COVID-19. Turning to the study itself: Nucleic acid was either cDNA or gDNA, and it came from T cells, B-cell-depleted T cells, or PBMCs.

J is TRBJ2-5 and V is TRBV3-1 (or the pseudogene TRBV3-2); D is ambiguous. The clonotype comes from a woman aged 40 to 50 with COVID-19, enrolled during active disease. Sequenced input: peripheral blood. CDR3 amino acids: CASSLPGGTQYF. The DNA for the CDR3 is TGTGCCAGCAGCCTCCCCGGCGGGACCCAGTACTTC.